This TCR beta chain was sequenced during a study of T cells after yellow fever vaccination. Germline CDR1 reads KGHDR; CDR2 reads SFDVKD. The CDR3 has 20 amino acids. Trimming took 4 bases from V and 0 from J; bases not matched to a gene: 8. Universal primer sites and UMIs were introduced during 5'RACE template-switching synthesis of TCR cDNA. TCRdb called the 5' RACE reads again in MiXCR, with one record for every CDR3 protein. The data show fewer than 500,000 distinct CDR3 sequences, around 20% seen once. This clonotype was counted only a few times. Specimen: PBMCs, collected before the yellow fever booster vaccination. The clonotype was recovered from a man between 18 and 29 years old who received the YFV17D yellow fever vaccine. The rearrangement uses TRBV24-1 and TRBJ2-2; 15 bases map to TRBD2. The CDR3 protein is CATSDHPGLAGGPNTGELFF. For the CDR3, the DNA is TGTGCCACCAGTGACCATCCCGGACTAGCGGGGGGGCCGAACACCGGGGAGCTGTTTTTT.